This is a list of T cell receptor beta chains from one sample in a study of shared T cell receptors in the human thymus. Profiling relied on immunoSEQ multiplex PCR, and the TCRdb table lists in-frame clones only, not all of them. The sample has 500,000 to 750,000 clones; 70% to 90% are singletons. The sample was also reused in another study, on human thymus T cells.

The specimen was thymocytes. Source of these receptors: a boy less than two years old with a congenital heart defect. Each CDR3 is given with its conserved first and last residue. Each record gives: V gene, CDR3 protein.

>TRBV19
CASSSGRRYNEQFF
>TRBV27
CASSPLRLAGGTEQYF
>TRBV28
CASRERTDEAFF
>TRBV4-1
CASSPRGTSGTYNEQFF
>TRBV7-2
CASSARGADQPQHF
>TRBV6-1
CASTLPAGRSYEQYF
>TRBV28
CASSGRDRGSNQPQHF
>TRBV4-2
CASSPGLGNTYEQYF
>TRBV11-3
CASSLDRTRVYNEQFF
>TRBV28
CASSLGLASGRLGEQFF
>TRBV19
CAAQSRVTGELFF
>TRBV7-2
CASSLAWDRGRKNTEAFF
>TRBV10-1
CASSESTGETDTQYF
>TRBV30
CAWKEGGEYNEQFF
>TRBV21-1
CASSKAPSLAGPIRSYNEQFF
>TRBV4-3
CASSQDPPSGSNSGANVLTF
>TRBV5-8
CASSNRDRGHLTYEQYF
>TRBV20-1
CSAPDRKAFF
>TRBV7-6
CASSRRLAGSTDTQYF
>TRBV6-5
CASSYLAGGKDTEAFF
>TRBV9
CASSVARGRVNTEAFF
>TRBV21-1
CASPTGTRNTEAFF
>TRBV5-6
CASSLETSGSHEQFF
>TRBV4-3
CASSQVPLVGGDYEQYF
>TRBV5-8
CASSRAGTGDGTQPQHF
>TRBV6-5
CASSYADRANYGYTF